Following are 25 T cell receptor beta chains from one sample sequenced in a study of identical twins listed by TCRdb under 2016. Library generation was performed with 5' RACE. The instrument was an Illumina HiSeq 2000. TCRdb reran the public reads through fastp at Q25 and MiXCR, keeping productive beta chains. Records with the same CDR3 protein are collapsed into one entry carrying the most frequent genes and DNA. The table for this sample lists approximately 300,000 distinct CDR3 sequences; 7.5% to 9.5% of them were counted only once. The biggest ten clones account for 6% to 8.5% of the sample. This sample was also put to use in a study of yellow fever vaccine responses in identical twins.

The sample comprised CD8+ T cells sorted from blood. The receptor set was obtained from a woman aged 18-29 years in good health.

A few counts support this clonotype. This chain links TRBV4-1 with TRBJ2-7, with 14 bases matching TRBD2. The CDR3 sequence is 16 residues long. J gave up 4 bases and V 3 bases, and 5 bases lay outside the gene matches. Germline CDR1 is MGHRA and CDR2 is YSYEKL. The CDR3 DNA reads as TGCGCCAGCAGCCAGGTCGGGACTAGCGGGAGTTACGAGCAGTACTTC. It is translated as CASSQVGTSGSYEQYF.

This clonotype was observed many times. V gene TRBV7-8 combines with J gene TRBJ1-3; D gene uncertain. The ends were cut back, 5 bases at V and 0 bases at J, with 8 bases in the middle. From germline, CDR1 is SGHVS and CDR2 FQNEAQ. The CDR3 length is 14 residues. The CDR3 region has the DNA TGTGCCAGCAGCCTCTTAGTCTCTGGAAACACCATATATTTT. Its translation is CASSLLVSGNTIYF.

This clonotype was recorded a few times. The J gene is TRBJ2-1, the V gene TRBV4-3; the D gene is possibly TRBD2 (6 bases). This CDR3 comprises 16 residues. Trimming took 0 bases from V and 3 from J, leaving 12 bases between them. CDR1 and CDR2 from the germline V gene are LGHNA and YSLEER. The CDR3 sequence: CASSQDAAGYYNEQFF. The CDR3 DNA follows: TGCGCCAGCAGCCAAGATGCGGCGGGGTACTACAATGAGCAGTTCTTC.

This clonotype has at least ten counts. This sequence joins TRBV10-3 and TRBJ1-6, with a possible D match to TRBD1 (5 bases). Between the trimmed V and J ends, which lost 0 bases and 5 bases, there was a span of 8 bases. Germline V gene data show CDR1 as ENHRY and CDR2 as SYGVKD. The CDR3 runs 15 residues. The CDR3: CAISESLGDNSPLHF. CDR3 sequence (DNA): TGTGCCATCAGTGAGTCGCTAGGGGATAATTCACCCCTCCACTTT.

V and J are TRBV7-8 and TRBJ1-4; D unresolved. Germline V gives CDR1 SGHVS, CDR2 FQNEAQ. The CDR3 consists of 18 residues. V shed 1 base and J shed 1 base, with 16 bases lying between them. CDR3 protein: CASSLGFIESVTNEKLFF. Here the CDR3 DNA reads TGTGCCAGCAGCTTAGGTTTCATCGAGTCGGTAACTAATGAAAAACTGTTTTTT.

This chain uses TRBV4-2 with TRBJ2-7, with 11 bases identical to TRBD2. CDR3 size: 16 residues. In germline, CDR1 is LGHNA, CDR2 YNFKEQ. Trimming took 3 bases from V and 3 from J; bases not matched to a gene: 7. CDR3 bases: TGTGCCAGCAGCCAGGATACTAGCGGGAGATTCTACGAGCAGTACTTC. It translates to CASSQDTSGRFYEQYF.

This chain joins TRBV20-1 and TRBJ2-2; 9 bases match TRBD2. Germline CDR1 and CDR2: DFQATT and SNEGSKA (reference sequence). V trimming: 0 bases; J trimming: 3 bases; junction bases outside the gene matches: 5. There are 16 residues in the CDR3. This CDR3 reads CSARDLAGGYTGELFF. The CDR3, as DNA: TGCAGTGCTAGAGATCTTGCGGGGGGGTACACCGGGGAGCTGTTTTTT.

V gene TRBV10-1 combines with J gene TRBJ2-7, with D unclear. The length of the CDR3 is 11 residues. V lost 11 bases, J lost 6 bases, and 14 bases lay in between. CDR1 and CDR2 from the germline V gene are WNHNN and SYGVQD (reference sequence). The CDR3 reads CADPVLVEQYF. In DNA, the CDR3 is TGCGCCGACCCTGTTTTAGTCGAGCAGTACTTC.

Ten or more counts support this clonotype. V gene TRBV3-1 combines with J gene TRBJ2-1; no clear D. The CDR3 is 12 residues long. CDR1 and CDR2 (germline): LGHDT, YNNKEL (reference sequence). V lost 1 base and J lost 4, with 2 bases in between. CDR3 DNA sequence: TGTGCCAGCAGCCAAGTTTACAATGAGCAGTTCTTC. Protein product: CASSQVYNEQFF.

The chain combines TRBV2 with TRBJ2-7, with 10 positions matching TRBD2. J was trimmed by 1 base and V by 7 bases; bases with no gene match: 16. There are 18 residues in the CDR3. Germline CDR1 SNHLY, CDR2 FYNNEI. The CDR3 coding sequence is TGTGCCAGCAAAGGGGCTAGCGGGGGAAATTGGGAATCCTACGAGCAGTACTTC. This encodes CASKGASGGNWESYEQYF.

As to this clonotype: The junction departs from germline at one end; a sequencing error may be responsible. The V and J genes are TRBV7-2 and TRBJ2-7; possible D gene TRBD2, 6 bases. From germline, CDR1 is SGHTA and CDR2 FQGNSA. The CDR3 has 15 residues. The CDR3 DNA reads TGTGCCAGCAGCTACCGGGACTTTGCCTCCTACGAGCAGTGCTTC. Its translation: CASSYRDFASYEQCF.

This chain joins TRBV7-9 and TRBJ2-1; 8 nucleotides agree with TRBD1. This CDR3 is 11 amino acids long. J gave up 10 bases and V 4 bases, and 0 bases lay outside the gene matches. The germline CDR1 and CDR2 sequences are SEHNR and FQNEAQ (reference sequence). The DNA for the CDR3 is TGTGCCAGCAGCTGGGACAGGGAGCAGTTCTTC. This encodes CASSWDREQFF.

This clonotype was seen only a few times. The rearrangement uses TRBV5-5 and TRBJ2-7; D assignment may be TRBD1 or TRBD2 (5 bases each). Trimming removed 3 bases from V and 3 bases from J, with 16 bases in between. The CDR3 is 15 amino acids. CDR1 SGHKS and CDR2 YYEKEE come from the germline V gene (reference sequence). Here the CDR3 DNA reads TGTGCCAGCAGCTCCCCGAGGGGCTCGGACTACGAGCAGTACTTC. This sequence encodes CASSSPRGSDYEQYF.

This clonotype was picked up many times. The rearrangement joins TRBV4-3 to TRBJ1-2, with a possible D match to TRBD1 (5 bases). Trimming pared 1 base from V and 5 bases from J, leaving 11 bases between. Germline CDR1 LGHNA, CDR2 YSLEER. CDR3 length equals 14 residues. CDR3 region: CASSQVRESYGYTF. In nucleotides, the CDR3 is TGCGCCAGCAGCCAAGTCAGGGAGAGTTATGGCTACACCTTC.

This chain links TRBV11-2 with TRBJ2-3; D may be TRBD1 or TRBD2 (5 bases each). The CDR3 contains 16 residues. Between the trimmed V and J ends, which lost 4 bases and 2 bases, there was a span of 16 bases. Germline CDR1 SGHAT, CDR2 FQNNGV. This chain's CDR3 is CASSSRDAAYTDTQYF. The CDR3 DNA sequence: TGTGCCAGCAGCTCCAGGGACGCGGCGTACACAGATACGCAGTATTTT.

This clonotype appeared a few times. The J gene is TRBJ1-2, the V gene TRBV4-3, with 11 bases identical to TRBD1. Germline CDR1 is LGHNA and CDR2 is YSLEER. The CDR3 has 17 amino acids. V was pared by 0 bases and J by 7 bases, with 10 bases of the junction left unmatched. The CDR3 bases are TGCGCCAGCAGCCAAGATGGAATCGGACAGGGGGCCGGTGGCTACACCTTC. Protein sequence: CASSQDGIGQGAGGYTF.

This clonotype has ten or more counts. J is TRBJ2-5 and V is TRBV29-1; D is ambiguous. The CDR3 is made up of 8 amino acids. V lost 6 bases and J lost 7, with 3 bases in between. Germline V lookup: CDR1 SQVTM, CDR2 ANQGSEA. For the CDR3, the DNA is TGCAGCGTGGGGACCCAGTACTTC. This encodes CSVGTQYF.

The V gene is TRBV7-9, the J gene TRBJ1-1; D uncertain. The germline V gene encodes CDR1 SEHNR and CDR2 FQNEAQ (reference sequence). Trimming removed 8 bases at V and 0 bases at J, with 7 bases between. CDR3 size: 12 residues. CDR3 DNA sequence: TGTGCCAGCGGCGAGGTGAACACTGAAGCTTTCTTT. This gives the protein CASGEVNTEAFF.

CDR3 region: CSARDLNGTYEQYF. The CDR3 DNA sequence: TGCAGTGCTAGAGATCTGAACGGAACCTACGAGCAGTACTTC. This rearrangement joins TRBV20-1 to TRBJ2-7; D is uncertain. Germline V gives CDR1 DFQATT, CDR2 SNEGSKA (reference sequence). The ends were cut back, 0 bases at V and 2 bases at J, with 11 bases in the middle. The CDR3 sequence is 14 residues long.

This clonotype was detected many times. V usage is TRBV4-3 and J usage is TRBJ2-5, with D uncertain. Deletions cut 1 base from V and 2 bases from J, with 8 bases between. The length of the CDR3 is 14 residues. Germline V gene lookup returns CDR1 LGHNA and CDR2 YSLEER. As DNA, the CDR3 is TGCGCCAGCAGCCAAGTTGGGAAGCAAGAGACCCAGTACTTC. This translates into CASSQVGKQETQYF.

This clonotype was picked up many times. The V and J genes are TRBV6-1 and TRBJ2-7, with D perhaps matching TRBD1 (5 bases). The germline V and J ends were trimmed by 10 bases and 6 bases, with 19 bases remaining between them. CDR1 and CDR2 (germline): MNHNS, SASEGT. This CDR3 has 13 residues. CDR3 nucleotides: TGTGCCACCCAAAGGGGTTTCTCAAGCGAGCAGTACTTC. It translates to CATQRGFSSEQYF.

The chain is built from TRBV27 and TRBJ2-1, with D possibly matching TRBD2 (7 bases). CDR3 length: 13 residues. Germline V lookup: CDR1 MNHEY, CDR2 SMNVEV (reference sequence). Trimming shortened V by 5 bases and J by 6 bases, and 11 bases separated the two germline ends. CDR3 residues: CASSKGGGNEQFF. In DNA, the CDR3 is TGTGCCAGCAGTAAGGGAGGGGGCAATGAGCAGTTCTTC.

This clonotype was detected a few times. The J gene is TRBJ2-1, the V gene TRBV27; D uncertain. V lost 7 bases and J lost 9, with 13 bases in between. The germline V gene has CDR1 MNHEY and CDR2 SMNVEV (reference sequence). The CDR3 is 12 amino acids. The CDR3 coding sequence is TGTGCCAGCACCTACCCGGGTGGTGAGCAGTTCTTC. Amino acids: CASTYPGGEQFF.

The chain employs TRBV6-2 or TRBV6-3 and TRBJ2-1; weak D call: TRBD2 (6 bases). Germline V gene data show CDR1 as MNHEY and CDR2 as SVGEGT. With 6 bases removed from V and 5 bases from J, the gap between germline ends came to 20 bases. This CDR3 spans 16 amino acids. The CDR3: CASSFGTHLLDNEQFF. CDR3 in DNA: TGTGCCAGCAGCTTTGGGACTCACCTCCTCGACAATGAGCAGTTCTTC.

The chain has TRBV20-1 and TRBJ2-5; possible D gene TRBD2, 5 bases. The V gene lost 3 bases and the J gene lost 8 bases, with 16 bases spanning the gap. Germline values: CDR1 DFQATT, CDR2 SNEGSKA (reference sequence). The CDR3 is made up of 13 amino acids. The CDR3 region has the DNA TGCAGTGCTAGGGCGATTAGCGATCGAACCCAGTACTTC. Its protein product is CSARAISDRTQYF.